The 32 T cell receptor beta chains in this list originate from one sample, sequenced in a study of T cells in Graves' hyperthyroidism and ophthalmopathy. Amplification of TCR beta CDR3 regions used RNA as the template. TCR CDR3 underwent first-round RT-PCR with the HTBI primer set. One entry per CDR3 protein, called by TCRdb with MiXCR from the multiplex PCR reads. The data contain around 600,000 distinct CDR3 sequences, about a sixth of them singletons. Sequencing was carried out using blood. The receptors shown here come from a woman aged 25 to 39 with Graves' hyperthyroidism.

The genes are TRBV28 and TRBJ1-6; no clear D gene. This CDR3 has 14 amino acids. V lost 4 bases, J lost 1 base, and 5 bases lay in between. CDR1 and CDR2 (germline): MDHEN, SYDVKM. The CDR3 region has the DNA TGTGCCAGCAGTTACGTTTCCTATAATTCACCCCTCCACTTT. Translating gives CASSYVSYNSPLHF.

This clonotype was picked up many times. The chain joins TRBV5-1 to TRBJ2-1; possibly TRBD2 for D (5 bases). This CDR3 has 13 residues. With 7 bases removed from V and 3 bases from J, the gap between germline ends came to 11 bases. Germline V gives CDR1 SGHRS, CDR2 YFSETQ. CDR3 nucleotides: TGCGCCAGCTCCGGAGGCAACTACAATGAGCAGTTCTTC. Protein sequence: CASSGGNYNEQFF.

This clonotype showed up many times. J is TRBJ2-7 and V is TRBV11-2; D gene uncertain. This CDR3 spans 13 amino acids. CDR1 and CDR2 (germline): SGHAT, FQNNGV. The germline V and J ends were trimmed by 2 bases and 4 bases, with 9 bases remaining between them. The DNA for the CDR3 is TGTGCCAGCAGCTTACCGCATGGGTACGAGCAGTACTTC. It translates to CASSLPHGYEQYF.

In this sample, this clonotype turned up many times. The chain is built from TRBV30 and TRBJ2-3; D may match TRBD1 or TRBD2 (6 bases each). V lost 8 bases, J lost 2 bases, and 20 bases lay in between. Germline loops: CDR1 GTSNPN, CDR2 SVGIG (reference sequence). CDR3 length: 15 residues. The CDR3: CALGGTLDPTDTQYF. As DNA, the CDR3 is TGTGCCCTCGGAGGGACACTCGACCCCACAGATACGCAGTATTTT.

This clonotype was recorded many times. The chain links TRBV29-1 to TRBJ1-1, with 8 nucleotides matching TRBD1. V was pared by 1 base and J by 10 bases, with 2 bases of the junction left unmatched. This CDR3 is 11 amino acids long. Per germline, CDR1 SQVTM and CDR2 ANQGSEA. The CDR3, as DNA: TGCAGCGTTGAAGTTGGGACAGGAGCTTTCTTT. Translating gives CSVEVGTGAFF.

The chain links TRBV10-1 to TRBJ2-1; perhaps TRBD1 as D (6 bases). The CDR3 spans 14 residues. The V gene lost 4 bases and the J gene lost 2 bases, with 9 bases spanning the gap. From germline, CDR1 is WNHNN and CDR2 SYGVQD (reference sequence). Here the CDR3 reads CASSAYRAYNEQFF. The CDR3 DNA reads TGCGCCAGCAGTGCTTACAGGGCCTACAATGAGCAGTTCTTC.

This clonotype was seen at least ten times. This rearrangement joins TRBV20-1 to TRBJ2-7; no firm D call. This CDR3 region has 11 residues. The germline V and J ends were trimmed by 6 bases and 5 bases, with 11 bases remaining between them. Germline CDR1 DFQATT, CDR2 SNEGSKA (reference sequence). This CDR3 is CSALSVDEQYF. As DNA, the CDR3 is TGCAGTGCCCTCTCCGTCGACGAGCAGTACTTC.

This clonotype was recorded many times. The chain links TRBV6-6 to TRBJ2-1; tentative D call: TRBD2 (6 bases). The length of the CDR3 is 18 residues. V was trimmed by 0 bases and J by 9 bases, leaving 24 bases between them. Germline V gives CDR1 MNHNY, CDR2 SVGAGI (reference sequence). This CDR3 is CASSYSSASSGLLIEQFF. The DNA for the CDR3 is TGTGCCAGCAGTTACTCGAGTGCCTCAAGCGGACTACTCATTGAGCAGTTCTTC.

This chain connects TRBV30 to TRBJ2-7; 8 bases are a match to TRBD2. The junction had 4 bases not matched to a gene; V was cut back by 4 bases and J by 5 bases. The CDR3 totals 12 residues. In germline, CDR1 is GTSNPN, CDR2 SVGIG (reference sequence). CDR3 amino acids: CAWTRGGDEQYF. The CDR3 nucleotides are TGTGCCTGGACTCGGGGGGGTGACGAGCAGTACTTC.

This clonotype has ten or more counts. The V call is TRBV2, the J call TRBJ1-2; D may be TRBD1 (5 bases). CDR1 is SNHLY, CDR2 FYNNEI, per germline. This CDR3 is 13 amino acids long. With 2 bases removed from V and 8 bases from J, the gap between germline ends came to 12 bases. The CDR3 here is CASSEYRPGGYTF. In DNA, the CDR3 is TGTGCCAGCAGTGAATACAGGCCCGGGGGCTACACCTTC.

This clonotype was seen only once. V gene TRBV27 combines with J gene TRBJ2-7; 9 positions match TRBD2. Germline lookup yields CDR1 MNHEY and CDR2 SMNVEV (reference sequence). The CDR3 sequence is 15 residues long. V was pared by 8 bases and J by 1 base, with 9 bases of the junction left unmatched. The CDR3 DNA follows: TGTGCCAGCCGAAGGGAGCGGGAGGTATCCTACGAGCAGTACTTC. It yields the protein CASRREREVSYEQYF.

The table lists this clonotype with many counts. The rearrangement links TRBV10-3 to TRBJ2-3; D unresolved. CDR1 ENHRY and CDR2 SYGVKD come from the germline V gene. This CDR3 region has 17 residues. Between the trimmed V and J ends, which lost 0 bases and 1 base, there was a span of 14 bases. The CDR3 is CAISESASTAGTDTQYF. In DNA, the CDR3 is TGTGCCATCAGTGAGTCGGCGAGTACGGCAGGCACAGATACGCAGTATTTT.

This clonotype has ten or more counts. This chain links TRBV6-1 with TRBJ2-1; 7 bases are shared with TRBD2. This CDR3 is 17 amino acids long. The germline gives CDR1 MNHNS, CDR2 SASEGT. Losses at the gene ends were 5 bases for V and 7 bases for J; bases not matched to a gene: 17. The DNA for the CDR3 is TGTGCCAGCAGTCCGCCCCGCTGGGCGGGAGTACCGAATGAGCAGTTCTTC. This codes for CASSPPRWAGVPNEQFF.

This clonotype was counted only a few times. This chain joins TRBV20-1 and TRBJ2-7; D is unclear. The length of the CDR3 is 14 residues. Germline CDR1 DFQATT, CDR2 SNEGSKA (reference sequence). Trimming stripped 0 bases from V and 0 bases from J, with 9 bases between. The CDR3 loop is CSARDSRTSYEQYF. In nucleotides, the CDR3 is TGCAGTGCTAGAGATTCGAGAACCTCCTACGAGCAGTACTTC.

The chain combines TRBV6-1 with TRBJ2-7; 11 bases map to TRBD2. V gave up 8 bases and J gave up 0 bases; unmatched junction bases: 15. The length of the CDR3 is 18 residues. Germline V CDR1 and CDR2: MNHNS, SASEGT. CDR3 protein: CASAIRRLAGPFSYEQYF. The CDR3 nucleotides read TGTGCCAGCGCCATAAGGCGACTAGCGGGACCTTTCTCCTACGAGCAGTACTTC.

This chain connects TRBV2 to TRBJ1-4, with 7 positions matching TRBD1. Germline V CDR1 and CDR2: SNHLY, FYNNEI. The V gene end was trimmed by 6 bases and the J gene end by 3 bases; junction bases not matched to a gene: 4. This CDR3 spans 14 amino acids. The CDR3 is CASRETGSNEKLFF. For the CDR3, the DNA is TGTGCCAGCAGGGAGACAGGGTCTAATGAAAAACTGTTTTTT.

This chain connects TRBV15 to TRBJ2-3, with 12 bases identical to TRBD2. Germline CDR1 is LNHNV and CDR2 is YYDKDF (reference sequence). The CDR3 covers 17 residues. V was pared by 4 bases and J by 2 bases, with 7 bases of the junction left unmatched. The DNA for the CDR3 is TGTGCCACCAGCAAGACCGGACTAGCGGGATCCACAGATACGCAGTATTTT. Translated, it gives CATSKTGLAGSTDTQYF.

At least ten counts were recorded for this clonotype. The chain is built from TRBV30 and TRBJ1-1, with D uncertain. Trimming shortened V by 2 bases and J by 2 bases, and 6 bases separated the two germline ends. Germline V lookup: CDR1 GTSNPN, CDR2 SVGIG (reference sequence). The CDR3 length is 12 residues. This CDR3 reads CAWSQSNTEAFF. CDR3 nucleotide sequence: TGTGCCTGGAGTCAAAGCAACACTGAAGCTTTCTTT.

The V call is TRBV15, the J call TRBJ2-3; TRBD2 aligns across 9 bases. Per the germline V gene, CDR1 is LNHNV and CDR2 is YYDKDF (reference sequence). Trimming took 0 bases from V and 2 from J; bases not matched to a gene: 9. This CDR3 has 18 amino acids. The CDR3 protein is CATSRDTLAGGPTDTQYF. The CDR3 DNA reads as TGTGCCACCAGCAGAGATACTCTGGCGGGAGGGCCCACAGATACGCAGTATTTT.

For the CDR3, the DNA is TGTGCCAGCAGGGGAAGTAGCAATCAGCCCCAGCATTTT. This gives the protein CASRGSSNQPQHF. The chain carries TRBV12-3 or TRBV12-4 and TRBJ1-5, with D uncertain. The ends were cut back, 6 bases at V and 0 bases at J, with 6 bases in the middle. There are 13 residues in the CDR3.

V usage is TRBV5-1 and J usage is TRBJ2-1; a possible D gene is TRBD1 (6 bases). Germline values: CDR1 SGHRS, CDR2 YFSETQ. The CDR3 contains 15 residues. V was pared by 1 base and J by 0 bases, with 8 bases between. The CDR3 spells CASSLSTGSYNEQFF. The CDR3 coding sequence is TGCGCCAGCAGCTTGTCGACAGGCTCCTACAATGAGCAGTTCTTC.

This chain uses TRBV6-2 or TRBV6-3 with TRBJ1-6; D gene unclear. CDR1 and CDR2 from the germline V gene are MNHEY and SVGEGT. The V gene lost 2 bases and the J gene lost 5 bases, with 4 bases spanning the gap. The CDR3 totals 13 residues. The CDR3: CASSYRNNSPLHF. The CDR3 bases are TGTGCCAGCAGTTACAGAAATAATTCACCCCTCCACTTT.

The chain recombines TRBV10-3 with TRBJ2-3; 7 bases are a match to TRBD2. Trimming took 10 bases from V and 2 from J; bases not matched to a gene: 9. Germline CDR1 reads ENHRY; CDR2 reads SYGVKD. This CDR3 contains 14 residues. CDR3 in DNA: TGTGCCACCAAAGGGAGGGCGTCCACAGATACGCAGTATTTT. Translating it yields CATKGRASTDTQYF.

There are many counts of this clonotype. J is TRBJ2-5 and V is TRBV9; D unclear. The V end lost 0 bases, the J end lost 5 bases, and 8 bases lay between the germline ends. Germline CDR1 is SGDLS and CDR2 is YYNGEE. The CDR3 contains 13 residues. CDR3 protein: CASSVVGSETQYF. The CDR3 DNA is TGTGCCAGCAGCGTAGTAGGATCGGAGACCCAGTACTTC.

This clonotype has ten or more counts. J is TRBJ2-2 and V is TRBV2; 8 positions match TRBD2. This CDR3 has 16 amino acids. The J segment lost 0 bases and the V segment lost 6 bases, leaving 6 bases of the junction unmatched. Germline V gives CDR1 SNHLY, CDR2 FYNNEI. The CDR3 nucleotides are TGTGCCAGCAGCCTGACTAGCGCAGCGAACACCGGGGAGCTGTTTTTT. This codes for CASSLTSAANTGELFF.

This clonotype appeared a few times. A read error may produce the germline difference seen at one junction end. The rearrangement joins TRBV28 to TRBJ2-7, with 11 bases matching TRBD2. This CDR3 is 14 amino acids long. The germline V gene encodes CDR1 MDHEN and CDR2 SYDVKM. CDR3 sequence: CASSLRLAGGHRNF. The DNA for the CDR3 is TGTGCCAGCAGTTTACGGCTAGCGGGAGGCCATCGAAACTTC.

This clonotype appeared a few times. The chain couples TRBV14 to TRBJ2-7; a weak D match, TRBD2 (6 bases). This CDR3 is built from 16 residues. The germline V gene encodes CDR1 SGHDN and CDR2 FVKESK. Trimming shortened V by 1 base and J by 4 bases, and 17 bases separated the two germline ends. DNA for the CDR3: TGTGCCAGCAGCCAAGGCCTACGGAGCGGACTATACGAGCAGTACTTC. This gives the protein CASSQGLRSGLYEQYF.

This clonotype has ten or more counts. J is TRBJ2-7 and V is TRBV27; D is perhaps TRBD2 (6 bases). The CDR3 runs to 15 residues. V was trimmed by 2 bases and J by 0 bases, leaving 11 bases between them. From germline, CDR1 is MNHEY and CDR2 SMNVEV (reference sequence). CDR3 protein: CASSLGGTLSYEQYF. In nucleotides, the CDR3 is TGTGCCAGCAGTTTAGGCGGGACCCTCTCCTACGAGCAGTACTTC.

The chain joins TRBV5-6 to TRBJ2-7; possible D gene TRBD1, 6 bases. V dropped 2 bases and J dropped 3 bases, with 12 bases sitting between them. CDR1 and CDR2 (germline): SGHDT, YYEEEE. The CDR3 totals 14 residues. CDR3 loop: CASSFGTPFYEQYF. In DNA, the CDR3 is TGTGCCAGCAGCTTCGGGACACCATTCTACGAGCAGTACTTC. The whole variable domain, remainder taken from reference TRBV5-6 and TRBJ2-7, is DAGVTQSPTHLIKTRGQQVTLRCSPKSGHDTVSWYQQALGQGPQFIFQYYEEEERQRGNFPDRFSGHQFPNYSSELNVNALLLGDSALYLCASSFGTPFYEQYFGPGTRLTVT.

CDR3 region: CASSKTGGGNQPQHF. In nucleotides, the CDR3 is TGTGCCAGCAGCAAAACAGGGGGCGGGAATCAGCCCCAGCATTTT. This chain links TRBV9 with TRBJ1-5; TRBD1 matches 9 bases. The CDR3 sequence is 15 residues long. With V trimmed by 4 bases and J by 4 bases, 6 bases remained unmatched. Germline CDR1 is SGDLS and CDR2 is YYNGEE.

The genes are TRBV19 and TRBJ2-1; 8 nucleotides match TRBD1. The germline gives CDR1 LNHDA, CDR2 SQIVND (reference sequence). The length of the CDR3 is 17 residues. The ends lost 0 bases at V and 10 bases at J; junction bases unmatched: 14. The CDR3 sequence: CASSIDGRTGTTLEQFF. The CDR3, as DNA: TGTGCCAGTAGTATAGATGGGCGGACAGGGACCACATTGGAGCAGTTCTTC. Together with reference TRBV19 and TRBJ2-1, the CDR3 gives the full variable domain: DGGITQSPKYLFRKEGQNVTLSCEQNLNHDAMYWYRQDPGQGLRLIYYSQIVNDFQKGDIAEGYSVSREKKESFPLTVTSAQKNPTAFYLCASSIDGRTGTTLEQFFGPGTRLTVL.

About this clonotype itself: A clone one base away is much larger, so this may be a read error. The genes are TRBV6-1 and TRBJ2-3, with D uncertain. Germline V gives CDR1 MNHNS, CDR2 SASEGT. The V end lost 8 bases, the J end lost 5 bases, and 14 bases lay between the germline ends. This CDR3 contains 13 residues. The CDR3 DNA sequence: TGTGCCAGCGGCTCCCGACTTGGAGATACGCAGTATTTT. This encodes CASGSRLGDTQYF.